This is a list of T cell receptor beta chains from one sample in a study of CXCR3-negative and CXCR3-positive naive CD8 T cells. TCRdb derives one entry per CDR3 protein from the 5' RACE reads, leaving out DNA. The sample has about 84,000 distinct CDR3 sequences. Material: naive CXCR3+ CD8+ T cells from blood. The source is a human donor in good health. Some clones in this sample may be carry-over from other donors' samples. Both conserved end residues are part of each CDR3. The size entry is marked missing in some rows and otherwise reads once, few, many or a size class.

CDR3aa: CASSHPRTGAYEQYF
j_gene: TRBJ2-7
len: 15
abundance: .
v_gene: TRBV14

CDR3aa: CASSFGGKNIQYF
j_gene: TRBJ2-4
len: 13
abundance: .
v_gene: TRBV28

CDR3aa: CASSLKPGSGTTDTQYF
j_gene: TRBJ2-3
len: 17
abundance: .
v_gene: TRBV4-1

CDR3aa: CASSWGQAYEQYF
j_gene: TRBJ2-7
len: 13
abundance: .
v_gene: TRBV28

CDR3aa: CASSLVATGANYGYTF
j_gene: TRBJ1-2
len: 16
abundance: .
v_gene: TRBV7-9

CDR3aa: CASSLFGTVSSYEQYF
j_gene: TRBJ2-7
len: 16
abundance: .
v_gene: TRBV28

CDR3aa: CASSTGDDRQFF
j_gene: TRBJ2-1
len: 12
abundance: .
v_gene: TRBV11-2

CDR3aa: CASNQQGNEQFF
j_gene: TRBJ2-1
len: 12
abundance: .
v_gene: TRBV5-1

CDR3aa: CASSIFGGPEAFF
j_gene: TRBJ1-1
len: 13
abundance: .
v_gene: TRBV19

CDR3aa: CASSSGGTSGIYTDTQYF
j_gene: TRBJ2-3
len: 18
abundance: .
v_gene: TRBV13

CDR3aa: CSAKAGSTDTQYF
j_gene: TRBJ2-3
len: 13
abundance: .
v_gene: TRBV20-1

CDR3aa: CASSPTGGGGELFF
j_gene: TRBJ2-2
len: 14
abundance: .
v_gene: TRBV6-5

CDR3aa: CASSSPRGEEQFF
j_gene: TRBJ2-1
len: 13
abundance: .
v_gene: TRBV5-1

CDR3aa: CASSFPDGRPGELFF
j_gene: TRBJ2-2
len: 15
abundance: .
v_gene: TRBV7-9

CDR3aa: CASSPPDSSYGYTF
j_gene: TRBJ1-2
len: 14
abundance: .
v_gene: TRBV28

CDR3aa: CASRKTGVLDEKLFF
j_gene: TRBJ1-4
len: 15
abundance: .
v_gene: TRBV12-3/TRBV12-4

CDR3aa: CASSLGLTTQYF
j_gene: TRBJ2-3
len: 12
abundance: .
v_gene: TRBV7-3

CDR3aa: CATSDYRGTGELFF
j_gene: TRBJ2-2
len: 14
abundance: .
v_gene: TRBV24-1

CDR3aa: CASSRGRGQDYEQYF
j_gene: TRBJ2-7
len: 15
abundance: .
v_gene: TRBV7-7

CDR3aa: CSVIAGLSGELFF
j_gene: TRBJ2-2
len: 13
abundance: .
v_gene: TRBV29-1

CDR3aa: CASSQPRAVADRTDTQYF
j_gene: TRBJ2-3
len: 18
abundance: medium-sized
v_gene: TRBV23-1

CDR3aa: CSESGTPTPYEQYF
j_gene: TRBJ2-7
len: 14
abundance: .
v_gene: TRBV29-1

CDR3aa: CASSPIVVRAGNTIYF
j_gene: TRBJ1-3
len: 16
abundance: .
v_gene: TRBV3-2

CDR3aa: CATLSRVSYEQYF
j_gene: TRBJ2-7
len: 13
abundance: .
v_gene: TRBV28

CDR3aa: CASSFWTSGEGGTDTQYF
j_gene: TRBJ2-3
len: 18
abundance: .
v_gene: TRBV27

CDR3aa: CASSLGSGSQPQHF
j_gene: TRBJ1-5
len: 14
abundance: .
v_gene: TRBV28

CDR3aa: CASSDLRKYEQYF
j_gene: TRBJ2-7
len: 13
abundance: .
v_gene: TRBV10-2

CDR3aa: CASTDRGFYEQYF
j_gene: TRBJ2-7
len: 13
abundance: .
v_gene: TRBV5-4

CDR3aa: CASSYWDGQGSYNEQFF
j_gene: TRBJ2-1
len: 17
abundance: .
v_gene: TRBV6-2/TRBV6-3

CDR3aa: CASSLAPGTGYGYTF
j_gene: TRBJ1-2
len: 15
abundance: .
v_gene: TRBV7-3

CDR3aa: CASSQVDRDGYTF
j_gene: TRBJ1-2
len: 13
abundance: .
v_gene: TRBV4-2

CDR3aa: CASSLVGLAGECEQFF
j_gene: TRBJ2-1
len: 16
abundance: .
v_gene: TRBV28

CDR3aa: CASSLEHSSYEQYF
j_gene: TRBJ2-7
len: 14
abundance: .
v_gene: TRBV7-8

CDR3aa: CASSYGTGQNNEKLFF
j_gene: TRBJ1-4
len: 16
abundance: .
v_gene: TRBV6-5

CDR3aa: CASTPPFSDYGYTF
j_gene: TRBJ1-2
len: 14
abundance: .
v_gene: TRBV21-1